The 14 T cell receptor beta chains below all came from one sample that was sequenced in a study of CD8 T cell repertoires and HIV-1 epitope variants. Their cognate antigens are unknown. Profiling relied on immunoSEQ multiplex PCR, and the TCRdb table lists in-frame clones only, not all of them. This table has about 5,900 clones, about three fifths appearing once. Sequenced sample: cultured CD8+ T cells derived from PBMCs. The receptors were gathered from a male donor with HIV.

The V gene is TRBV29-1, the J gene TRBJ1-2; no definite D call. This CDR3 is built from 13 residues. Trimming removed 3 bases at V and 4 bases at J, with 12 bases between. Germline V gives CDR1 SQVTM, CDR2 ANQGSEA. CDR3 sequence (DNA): TGCAGCGTTGAGGTTGGGGATCTCTATGGCTACACCTTC. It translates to CSVEVGDLYGYTF.

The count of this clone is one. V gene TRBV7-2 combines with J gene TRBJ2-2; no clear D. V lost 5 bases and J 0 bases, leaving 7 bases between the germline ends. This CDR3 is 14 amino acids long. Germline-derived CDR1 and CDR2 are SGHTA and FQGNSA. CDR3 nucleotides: TGTGCCAGCAGCGTAACAGCGAACACCGGGGAGCTGTTTTTT. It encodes CASSVTANTGELFF. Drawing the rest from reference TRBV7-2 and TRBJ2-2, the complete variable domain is GAGVSQSPSNKVTEKGKDVELRCDPISGHTALYWYRQSLGQGLEFLIYFQGNSAPDKSGLPSDRFSAERTGGSVSTLTIQRTQQEDSAVYLCASSVTANTGELFFGEGSRLTVL.

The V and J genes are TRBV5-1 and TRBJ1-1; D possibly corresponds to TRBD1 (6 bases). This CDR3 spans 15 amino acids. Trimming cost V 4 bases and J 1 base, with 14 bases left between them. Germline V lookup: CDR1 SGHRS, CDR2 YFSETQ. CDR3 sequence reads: CASSPVRGANTEAFF. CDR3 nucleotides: TGCGCCAGCAGCCCTGTCAGGGGCGCGAACACTGAAGCTTTCTTT. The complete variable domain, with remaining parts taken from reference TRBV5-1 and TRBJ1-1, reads KAGVTQTPRYLIKTRGQQVTLSCSPISGHRSVSWYQQTPGQGLQFLFEYFSETQRNKGNFPGRFSGRQFSNSRSEMNVSTLELGDSALYLCASSPVRGANTEAFFGQGTRLTVV.

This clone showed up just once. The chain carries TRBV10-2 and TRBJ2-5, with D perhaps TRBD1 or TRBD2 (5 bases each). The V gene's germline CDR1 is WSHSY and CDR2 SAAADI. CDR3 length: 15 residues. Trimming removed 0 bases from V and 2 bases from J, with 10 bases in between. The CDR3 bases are TGCGCCAGCAGTGAGTCGGGACGGACTCAAGAGACCCAGTACTTC. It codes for CASSESGRTQETQYF.

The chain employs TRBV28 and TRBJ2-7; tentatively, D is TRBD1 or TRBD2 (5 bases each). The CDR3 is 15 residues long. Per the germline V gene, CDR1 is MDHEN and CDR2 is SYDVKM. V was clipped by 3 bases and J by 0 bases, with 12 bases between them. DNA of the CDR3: TGTGCCAGCAGTTTGGAGGTTGGGGGCTCCTACGAGCAGTACTTC. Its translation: CASSLEVGGSYEQYF. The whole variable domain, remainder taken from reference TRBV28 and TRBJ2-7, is DVKVTQSSRYLVKRTGEKVFLECVQDMDHENMFWYRQDPGLGLRLIYFSYDVKMKEKGDIPEGYSVSREKKERFSLILESASTNQTSMYLCASSLEVGGSYEQYFGPGTRLTVT.

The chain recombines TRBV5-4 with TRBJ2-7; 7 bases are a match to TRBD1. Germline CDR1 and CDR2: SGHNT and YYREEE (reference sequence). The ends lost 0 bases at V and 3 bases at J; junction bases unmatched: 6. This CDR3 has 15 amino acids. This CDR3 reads CASSLGGRGIYEQYF. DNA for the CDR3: TGTGCCAGCAGCTTGGGGGGCAGGGGGATCTACGAGCAGTACTTC. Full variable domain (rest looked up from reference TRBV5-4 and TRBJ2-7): ETGVTQSPTHLIKTRGQQVTLRCSSQSGHNTVSWYQQALGQGPQFIFQYYREEENGRGNFPPRFSGLQFPNYSSELNVNALELDDSALYLCASSLGGRGIYEQYFGPGTRLTVT.

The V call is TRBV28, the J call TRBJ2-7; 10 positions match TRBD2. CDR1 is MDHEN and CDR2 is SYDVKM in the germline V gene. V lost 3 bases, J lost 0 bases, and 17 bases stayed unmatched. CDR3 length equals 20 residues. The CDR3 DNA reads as TGTGCCAGCAGTTTCTCCTCCCCTTCATTTACTAGCGGGATCTCCTACGAGCAGTACTTC. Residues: CASSFSSPSFTSGISYEQYF.

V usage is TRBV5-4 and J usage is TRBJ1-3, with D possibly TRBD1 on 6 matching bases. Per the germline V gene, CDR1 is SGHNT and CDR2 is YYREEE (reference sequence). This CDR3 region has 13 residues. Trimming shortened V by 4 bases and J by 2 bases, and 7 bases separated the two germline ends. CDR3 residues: CASSEGAGNTIYF. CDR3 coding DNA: TGTGCCAGCAGCGAGGGGGCTGGAAACACCATATATTTT.

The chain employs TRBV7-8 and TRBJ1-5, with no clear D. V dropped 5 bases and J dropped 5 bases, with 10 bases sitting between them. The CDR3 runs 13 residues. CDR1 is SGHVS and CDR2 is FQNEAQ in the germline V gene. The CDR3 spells CASSQRWDQPQHF. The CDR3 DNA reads TGTGCCAGCAGCCAAAGGTGGGATCAGCCCCAGCATTTT.

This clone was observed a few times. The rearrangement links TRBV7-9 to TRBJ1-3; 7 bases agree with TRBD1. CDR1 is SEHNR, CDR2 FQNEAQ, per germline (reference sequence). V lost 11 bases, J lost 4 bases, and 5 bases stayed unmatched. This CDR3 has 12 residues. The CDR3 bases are TGTGCCGCGGAGGACAGGGGAAACACCATATATTTT. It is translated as CAAEDRGNTIYF.

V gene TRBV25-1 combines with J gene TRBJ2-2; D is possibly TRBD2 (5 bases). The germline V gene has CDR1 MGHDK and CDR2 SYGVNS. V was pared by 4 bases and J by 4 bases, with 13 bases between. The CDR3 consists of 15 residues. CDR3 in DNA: TGTGCCAGCAGTGGAGGGCGCGGGTCCACCGGGGAGCTGTTTTTT. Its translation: CASSGGRGSTGELFF.

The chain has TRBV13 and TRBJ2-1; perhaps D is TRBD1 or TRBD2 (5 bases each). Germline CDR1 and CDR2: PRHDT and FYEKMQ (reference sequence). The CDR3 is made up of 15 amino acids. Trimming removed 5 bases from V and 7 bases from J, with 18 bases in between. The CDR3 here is CASSLPRDGPNEQFF. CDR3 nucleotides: TGTGCCAGCAGCCTACCAAGGGACGGACCTAATGAGCAGTTCTTC.

CDR3 DNA sequence: TGTGCCTGGAGTGGACTAGTTAAGTTAAGCACAGATACGCAGTATTTT. Translation: CAWSGLVKLSTDTQYF. The chain is built from TRBV30 and TRBJ2-3; a weak D match, TRBD2 (6 bases). Germline V CDR1 and CDR2: GTSNPN, SVGIG (reference sequence). Trimming left V 1 base short and J 0 bases short, with 14 bases between. This CDR3 region has 16 residues. The full variable domain, rest sourced from reference TRBV30 and TRBJ2-3, is SQTIHQWPATLVQPVGSPLSLECTVEGTSNPNLYWYRQAAGRGLQLLFYSVGIGQISSEVPQNLSASRPQDRQFILSSKKLLLSDSGFYLCAWSGLVKLSTDTQYFGPGTRLTVL.

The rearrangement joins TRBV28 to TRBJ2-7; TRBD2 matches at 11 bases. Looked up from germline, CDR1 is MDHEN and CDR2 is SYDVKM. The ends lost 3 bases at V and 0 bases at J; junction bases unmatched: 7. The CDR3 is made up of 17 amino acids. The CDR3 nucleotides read TGTGCCAGCAGTTTTTCTCTAGCGGGAGGTAGCTCCTACGAGCAGTACTTC. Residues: CASSFSLAGGSSYEQYF.